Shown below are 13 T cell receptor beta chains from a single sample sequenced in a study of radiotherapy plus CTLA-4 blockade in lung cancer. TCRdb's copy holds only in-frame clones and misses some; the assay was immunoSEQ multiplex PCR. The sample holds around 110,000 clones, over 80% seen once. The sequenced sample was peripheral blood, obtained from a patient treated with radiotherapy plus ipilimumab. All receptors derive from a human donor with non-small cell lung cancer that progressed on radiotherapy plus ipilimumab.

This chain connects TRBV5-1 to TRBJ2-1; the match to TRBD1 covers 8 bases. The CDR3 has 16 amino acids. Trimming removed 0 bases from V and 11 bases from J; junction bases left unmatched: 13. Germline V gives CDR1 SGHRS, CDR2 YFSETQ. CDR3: CASSLAWTGRRVQQFF. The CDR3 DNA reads TGCGCCAGCAGCTTGGCCTGGACAGGGAGAAGGGTTCAGCAGTTCTTC.

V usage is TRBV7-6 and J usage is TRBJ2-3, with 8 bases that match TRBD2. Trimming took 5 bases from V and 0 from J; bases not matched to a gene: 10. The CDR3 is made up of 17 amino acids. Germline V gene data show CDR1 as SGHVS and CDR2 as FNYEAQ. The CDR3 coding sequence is TGTGCCAGCAGCCTACTAGCGGCCTACACTAGCACAGATACGCAGTATTTT. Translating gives CASSLLAAYTSTDTQYF.

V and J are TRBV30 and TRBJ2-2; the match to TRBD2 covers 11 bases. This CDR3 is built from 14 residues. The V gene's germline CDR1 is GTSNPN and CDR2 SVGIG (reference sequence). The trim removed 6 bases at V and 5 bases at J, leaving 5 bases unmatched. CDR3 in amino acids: CACILAGGTGELFF. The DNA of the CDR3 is TGTGCCTGTATTTTAGCGGGAGGGACCGGGGAGCTGTTTTTT.

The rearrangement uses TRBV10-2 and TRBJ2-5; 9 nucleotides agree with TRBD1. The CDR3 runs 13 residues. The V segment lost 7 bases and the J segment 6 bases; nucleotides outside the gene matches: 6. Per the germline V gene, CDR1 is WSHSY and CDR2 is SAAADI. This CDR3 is CASNPGQGKTQYF. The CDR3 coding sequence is TGCGCCAGCAACCCGGGACAGGGAAAGACCCAGTACTTC.

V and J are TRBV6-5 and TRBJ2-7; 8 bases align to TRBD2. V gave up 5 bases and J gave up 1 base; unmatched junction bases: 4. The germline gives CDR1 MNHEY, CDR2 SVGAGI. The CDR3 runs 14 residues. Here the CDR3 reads CASSQVAGSYEQYF. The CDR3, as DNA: TGTGCCAGCAGTCAGGTAGCGGGATCCTACGAGCAGTACTTC.

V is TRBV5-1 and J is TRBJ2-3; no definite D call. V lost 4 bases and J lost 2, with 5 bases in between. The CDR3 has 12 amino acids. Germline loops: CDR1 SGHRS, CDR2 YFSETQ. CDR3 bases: TGCGCCAGCAGCCTTAACACAGATACGCAGTATTTT. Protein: CASSLNTDTQYF.

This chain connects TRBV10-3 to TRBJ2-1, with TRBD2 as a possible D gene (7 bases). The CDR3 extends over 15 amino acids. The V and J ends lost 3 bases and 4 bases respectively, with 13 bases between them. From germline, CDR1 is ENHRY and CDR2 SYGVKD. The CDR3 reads CAISDGGGLYNEQFF. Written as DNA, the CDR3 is TGTGCCATCAGTGATGGGGGGGGCCTTTACAATGAGCAGTTCTTC.

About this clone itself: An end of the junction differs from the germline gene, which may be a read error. In DNA, the CDR3 is TGTGCCAGATGTTTCCAAGTGGTGAGAAAGACCTATGGCTTC. It codes for CARCFQVVRKTYGF. The rearrangement links TRBV5-3 to TRBJ1-2; D remains unclear. TRBV5-3 belongs to the ORF category, with a function that is uncertain. The CDR3 contains 14 residues.

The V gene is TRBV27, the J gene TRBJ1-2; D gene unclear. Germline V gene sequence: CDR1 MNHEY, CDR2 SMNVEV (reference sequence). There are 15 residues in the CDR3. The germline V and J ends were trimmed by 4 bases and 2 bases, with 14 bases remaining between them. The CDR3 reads CASSSAWRRNYGYTF. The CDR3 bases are TGTGCCAGCAGTTCCGCGTGGCGCCGAAACTATGGCTACACCTTC.

The CDR3: CASRPPTGAGTEAFF. In DNA, the CDR3 is TGTGCCAGCCGCCCACCGACGGGGGCGGGGACTGAAGCTTTCTTT. The genes are TRBV6-5 and TRBJ1-1, with D possibly being TRBD1 (6 bases). CDR3 length equals 15 residues. Trimming shortened V by 8 bases and J by 5 bases, and 21 bases separated the two germline ends. Germline-derived CDR1 and CDR2 are MNHEY and SVGAGI.

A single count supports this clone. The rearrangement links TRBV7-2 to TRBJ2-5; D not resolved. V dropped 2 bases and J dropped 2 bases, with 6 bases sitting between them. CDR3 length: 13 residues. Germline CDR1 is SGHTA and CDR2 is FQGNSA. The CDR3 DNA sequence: TGTGCCAGCAGCTTAAGGCCACAAGAGACCCAGTACTTC. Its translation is CASSLRPQETQYF.

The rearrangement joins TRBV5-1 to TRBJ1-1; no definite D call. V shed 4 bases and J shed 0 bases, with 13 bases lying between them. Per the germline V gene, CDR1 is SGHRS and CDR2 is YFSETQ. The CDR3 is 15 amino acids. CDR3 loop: CASSGGRTMNTEAFF. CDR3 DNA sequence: TGCGCCAGCAGCGGAGGACGGACCATGAACACTGAAGCTTTCTTT.

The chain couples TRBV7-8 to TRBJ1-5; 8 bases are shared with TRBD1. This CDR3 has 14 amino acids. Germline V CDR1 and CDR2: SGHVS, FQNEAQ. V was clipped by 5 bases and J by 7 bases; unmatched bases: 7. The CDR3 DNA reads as TGTGCCAGCAGCAAGGACAGGGTTAACCAGCCCCAGCATTTT. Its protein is CASSKDRVNQPQHF.